This TCR beta chain was recorded in a study of beta chain features in type 1 diabetes. Study context: Examination of sorted cells across all samples involved 90 million to 120 million cells.

Note on this clone: Its specificity is unknown. This sample includes further DNA sequences coding for the same CDR3.

This CDR3 is built from 13 residues. CDR1 and CDR2 (germline): SGDLS, YYNGEE. The V end was cut by 0 bases, the J end by 2 bases, with 5 bases between. Expressed TCRB transcripts were sequenced after all isolated RNA was converted to cDNA. The method was immunoSEQ multiplex PCR; TCRdb's version includes in-frame clones alone and lacks a portion of them. The sample includes 300,000 or so clones, approximately 12% of them seen just once. The study's findings and limits: Among all four CD4+ subsets, Type 1 diabetes patients had TCRB CDR3s that were moderately but significantly shorter. Fewer junction insertions and more nucleotide deletions appeared in type 1 diabetes patients. Cells that show high TCR expression could be over-represented by cDNA sequencing.

Sequenced material: naive CD4+ T cells from blood. This receptor was obtained from a young woman with type 1 diabetes. The chain has TRBV9 and TRBJ1-1; D is uncertain. CDR3 in DNA: TGTGCCAGCAGCGTAGCTCCCAACACTGAAGCTTTCTTT. Translation gives CASSVAPNTEAFF.